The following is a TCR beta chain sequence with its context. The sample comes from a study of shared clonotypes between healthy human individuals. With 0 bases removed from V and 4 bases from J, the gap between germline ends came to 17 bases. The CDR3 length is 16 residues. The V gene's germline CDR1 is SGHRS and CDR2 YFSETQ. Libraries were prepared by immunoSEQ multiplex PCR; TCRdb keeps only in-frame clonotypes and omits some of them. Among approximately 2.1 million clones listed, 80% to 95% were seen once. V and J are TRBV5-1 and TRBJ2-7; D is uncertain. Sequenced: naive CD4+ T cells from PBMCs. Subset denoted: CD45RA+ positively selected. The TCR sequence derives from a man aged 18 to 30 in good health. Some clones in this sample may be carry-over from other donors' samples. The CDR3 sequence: CASSLAISVRNYEQYF. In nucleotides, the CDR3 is TGCGCCAGCAGCTTGGCCATTAGTGTCAGAAATTACGAGCAGTACTTC.